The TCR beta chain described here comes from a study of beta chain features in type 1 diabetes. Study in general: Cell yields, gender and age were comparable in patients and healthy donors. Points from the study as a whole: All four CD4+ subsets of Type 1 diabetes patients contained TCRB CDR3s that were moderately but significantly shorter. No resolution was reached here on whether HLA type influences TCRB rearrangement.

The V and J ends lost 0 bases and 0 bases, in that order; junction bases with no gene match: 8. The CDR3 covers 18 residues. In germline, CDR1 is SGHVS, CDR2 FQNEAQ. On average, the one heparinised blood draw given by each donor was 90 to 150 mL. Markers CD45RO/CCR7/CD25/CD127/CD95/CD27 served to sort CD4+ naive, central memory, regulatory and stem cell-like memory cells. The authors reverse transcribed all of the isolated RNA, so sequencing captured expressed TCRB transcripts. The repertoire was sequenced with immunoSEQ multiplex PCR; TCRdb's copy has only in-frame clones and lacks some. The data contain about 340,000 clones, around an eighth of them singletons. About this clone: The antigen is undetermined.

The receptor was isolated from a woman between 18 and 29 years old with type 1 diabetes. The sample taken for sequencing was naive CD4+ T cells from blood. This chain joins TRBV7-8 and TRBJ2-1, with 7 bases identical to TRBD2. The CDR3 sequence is CASSLALAALGSYNEQFF. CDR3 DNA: TGTGCCAGCAGCTTAGCCCTAGCGGCCCTGGGCTCCTACAATGAGCAGTTCTTC.